Following are 29 T cell receptor beta chains from one sample sequenced in a study of blood T cells in healthy people across ages. The use of a sample-barcoded 5' primer and a J-beta primer mix characterized a second PCR of roughly 6 to 12 cycles. TCRdb recomputed calls from the 5' RACE reads with MiXCR, one row per CDR3 protein. This table holds about 1.5 million distinct CDR3 sequences, approximately 43% found once. Source material: blood. The receptors derive from a woman aged 18-29 years in good health.

Only a few counts were recorded for this clonotype. The V gene is TRBV12-3 or TRBV12-4, the J gene TRBJ1-5; D ambiguous. The CDR3 consists of 16 residues. Trimming shortened V by 6 bases and J by 0 bases, and 15 bases separated the two germline ends. The CDR3 loop reads CASSGRAALSNQPQHF. As DNA, the CDR3 is TGTGCCAGCAGCGGGCGGGCAGCCCTTAGCAATCAGCCCCAGCATTTT.

The chain employs TRBV9 and TRBJ2-5; D is perhaps TRBD2 (5 bases). V lost 0 bases and J lost 5, with 11 bases in between. CDR3 size: 14 residues. Germline-derived CDR1 and CDR2 are SGDLS and YYNGEE. The CDR3 nucleotides read TGTGCCAGCAGCGTAGGTTCGGGGATGGAGACCCAGTACTTC. Its protein product is CASSVGSGMETQYF. Full variable domain (rest looked up from reference TRBV9 and TRBJ2-5): DSGVTQTPKHLITATGQRVTLRCSPRSGDLSVYWYQQSLDQGLQFLIQYYNGEERAKGNILERFSAQQFPDLHSELNLSSLELGDSALYFCASSVGSGMETQYFGPGTRLLVL.

The chain employs TRBV7-6 and TRBJ2-7; D is uncertain. V was shortened by 2 bases and J by 2 bases, with 13 bases between the two germline ends. CDR1 and CDR2 from the germline V gene are SGHVS and FNYEAQ. The CDR3 has 15 amino acids. This chain's CDR3 is CASSLSPLFPYEQYF. The CDR3 bases are TGTGCCAGCAGCTTATCGCCCCTCTTCCCCTACGAGCAGTACTTC.

The chain has TRBV6-6 and TRBJ1-4; TRBD1 matches at 7 bases. V gave up 2 bases and J gave up 4 bases; unmatched junction bases: 4. The CDR3 length is 15 residues. The germline CDR1 and CDR2 sequences are MNHNY and SVGAGI (reference sequence). CDR3: CASSYPRDSNEKLFF. CDR3 DNA: TGTGCCAGCAGTTACCCCAGGGACAGTAATGAAAAACTGTTTTTT.

The count of this clonotype is one. The chain employs TRBV13 and TRBJ2-2, with D maybe TRBD1 (5 bases). Trimming left V 5 bases short and J 3 bases short, with 10 bases between. Germline V lookup: CDR1 PRHDT, CDR2 FYEKMQ (reference sequence). This CDR3 region has 14 residues. The CDR3, as DNA: TGTGCCAGCAGCCGGACAATAGACACCGGGGAGCTGTTTTTT. This sequence encodes CASSRTIDTGELFF.

This chain uses TRBV6-5 with TRBJ1-1; maybe TRBD1 (6 bases). Between the trimmed V and J ends, which lost 0 bases and 3 bases, there was a span of 11 bases. Germline V gives CDR1 MNHEY, CDR2 SVGAGI. The CDR3 is made up of 15 amino acids. The CDR3 DNA sequence: TGTGCCAGCAGTTACTCGTACAGGGTCTACACTGAAGCTTTCTTT. It is translated as CASSYSYRVYTEAFF.

This clonotype was found a few times. The chain links TRBV9 to TRBJ2-7, with D maybe TRBD2 (5 bases). The length of the CDR3 is 11 residues. Looked up from germline, CDR1 is SGDLS and CDR2 is YYNGEE. The germline V and J ends were trimmed by 8 bases and 6 bases, with 12 bases remaining between them. This CDR3 reads CASGLGGEQYF. CDR3 coding DNA: TGTGCCAGTGGACTGGGCGGCGAGCAGTACTTC. Based on the CDR3 plus reference TRBV9 and TRBJ2-7, the full variable domain is DSGVTQTPKHLITATGQRVTLRCSPRSGDLSVYWYQQSLDQGLQFLIQYYNGEERAKGNILERFSAQQFPDLHSELNLSSLELGDSALYFCASGLGGEQYFGPGTRLTVT.

This clonotype was observed at least ten times. The chain joins TRBV7-9 to TRBJ2-7; D unresolved. Trimming took off 6 bases at V and 3 bases at J, with 9 bases between the two ends. CDR3 length: 12 residues. Germline assignment: CDR1 SEHNR and CDR2 FQNEAQ (reference sequence). CDR3 coding DNA: TGTGCCAGCAGTTCCAAATTCTACGAGCAGTACTTC. Its protein product is CASSSKFYEQYF.

This clonotype was recorded a few times. The rearrangement links TRBV7-2 to TRBJ2-3, with 7 bases identical to TRBD2. The CDR3 covers 15 residues. Germline V CDR1 and CDR2: SGHTA, FQGNSA. Trimming cost V 6 bases and J 4 bases; bases outside gene matches: 10. CDR3 DNA: TGTGCCAGCAGTCAAGCGGGGATACGCGCAGATACGCAGTATTTT. Amino acids: CASSQAGIRADTQYF.

Here the CDR3 reads CASSQAPSRRSYNEQFF. CDR3 bases: TGTGCCAGCAGCCAAGCGCCCAGTCGGAGATCCTACAATGAGCAGTTCTTC. The V gene is TRBV14, the J gene TRBJ2-1, with no clear D. Germline CDR1 reads SGHDN; CDR2 reads FVKESK. The CDR3 extends over 17 amino acids. V lost 1 base and J 1 base, leaving 14 bases between the germline ends.

There are a few counts of this clonotype. The genes are TRBV7-9 and TRBJ2-7; no firm D call. Deletions cut 1 base from V and 5 bases from J, with 12 bases between. Germline CDR1 reads SEHNR; CDR2 reads FQNEAQ (reference sequence). This CDR3 has 14 amino acids. The CDR3 nucleotides read TGTGCCAGCAGCTTAGTGGCCGCTAGTCACGAGCAGTACTTC. This translates into CASSLVAASHEQYF.

This sequence joins TRBV20-1 and TRBJ1-1; D remains ambiguous. The CDR3 contains 16 residues. CDR1 DFQATT and CDR2 SNEGSKA come from the germline V gene (reference sequence). The V gene lost 0 bases and the J gene lost 1 base, with 15 bases spanning the gap. The CDR3 coding sequence is TGCAGTGCTAGAGATTCTCGGCAGTTGGCGAACACTGAAGCTTTCTTT. The encoded protein is CSARDSRQLANTEAFF.

The chain combines TRBV18 with TRBJ2-1, with D perhaps TRBD2 (5 bases). The CDR3 is made up of 14 amino acids. Per germline, CDR1 KGHSH and CDR2 LQKENI. V dropped 3 bases and J dropped 13 bases, with 19 bases sitting between them. CDR3 nucleotides: TGTGCCAGCTCACCGACTAACCGCCAAGAGACCCAGTTCTTC. Residues: CASSPTNRQETQFF.

The V and J genes are TRBV27 and TRBJ2-1; D not resolved. The CDR3 covers 13 residues. From germline, CDR1 is MNHEY and CDR2 SMNVEV (reference sequence). The V and J ends lost 5 bases and 9 bases respectively, with 14 bases between them. CDR3 amino acids: CASSVRSGSEQFF. CDR3 nucleotide sequence: TGTGCCAGCAGTGTAAGGTCAGGAAGTGAGCAGTTCTTC.

The table lists this clonotype with a few counts. Its ends do not fully match the called genes, so a read error is possible. This sequence joins TRBV7-9 and TRBJ2-7, with D possibly being TRBD2 (6 bases). Germline V gives CDR1 SEHNR, CDR2 FQNEAQ (reference sequence). This CDR3 spans 15 amino acids. CDR3: CAISSRLADNHEQYF. As DNA, the CDR3 is TGTGCCATCAGCTCGAGGTTAGCGGATAACCACGAGCAGTACTTC.

This clonotype has more than one count but fewer than ten. The V and J genes are TRBV6-6 and TRBJ2-3, with D tentatively TRBD1 (6 bases). Germline-derived CDR1 and CDR2 are MNHNY and SVGAGI (reference sequence). This CDR3 has 16 residues. Trimming removed 0 bases from V and 5 bases from J, with 15 bases in between. The CDR3 is CASSYSGGRPRDTQYF. The CDR3 nucleotides read TGTGCCAGCAGTTACTCAGGGGGACGCCCCAGAGATACGCAGTATTTT.

This clonotype was observed a handful of times. This chain connects TRBV10-2 to TRBJ1-1; 9 bases map to TRBD1. The germline CDR1 and CDR2 sequences are WSHSY and SAAADI. With 4 bases clipped from V and 6 bases from J, the junction kept 12 bases outside the gene matches. This CDR3 is built from 16 residues. CDR3 loop: CASSARAGQGLPEAFF. CDR3 DNA sequence: TGCGCCAGCAGTGCGCGGGCGGGACAGGGCCTCCCTGAAGCTTTCTTT.

In its sample, this clonotype was seen a few times. This chain uses TRBV28 with TRBJ2-3; 13 bases are shared with TRBD2. With V trimmed by 3 bases and J by 2 bases, 8 bases remained unmatched. Germline V lookup: CDR1 MDHEN, CDR2 SYDVKM. The CDR3 consists of 18 residues. The CDR3 spells CASSFIWGTSGNTDTQYF. The CDR3 region has the DNA TGTGCCAGCAGTTTTATATGGGGGACTAGCGGGAACACAGATACGCAGTATTTT.

The rearrangement uses TRBV5-8 and TRBJ1-2, with 8 bases lining up with TRBD1. This CDR3 has 15 amino acids. J gave up 4 bases and V 5 bases, and 10 bases lay outside the gene matches. The germline gives CDR1 SGHTS, CDR2 YDEGEE. This CDR3 is CASRMDRVKTYGYTF. Written as DNA, the CDR3 is TGTGCCAGCAGAATGGACAGGGTAAAAACCTATGGCTACACCTTC.

The gene calls are TRBV20-1 and TRBJ2-1, with 9 bases fitting TRBD2. The CDR3 has 14 amino acids. Trimming took 4 bases from V and 3 from J; bases not matched to a gene: 4. Germline CDR1 reads DFQATT; CDR2 reads SNEGSKA (reference sequence). The CDR3, as DNA: TGCAGTGCTAATGTGACTAGCGGCTACAATGAGCAGTTCTTC. It yields the protein CSANVTSGYNEQFF.

The gene calls are TRBV27 and TRBJ1-4; the match to TRBD1 covers 12 bases. The CDR3 contains 15 residues. V trimming: 8 bases; J trimming: 3 bases; junction bases outside the gene matches: 4. The germline CDR1 and CDR2 sequences are MNHEY and SMNVEV (reference sequence). The CDR3 coding sequence is TGTGCCAGCCGGGACAGGGGGCTCGCTAATGAAAAACTGTTTTTT. This encodes CASRDRGLANEKLFF.

This clonotype came up once. The chain links TRBV9 to TRBJ2-5; the match to TRBD1 covers 8 bases. This CDR3 is 15 amino acids long. Germline V CDR1 and CDR2: SGDLS, YYNGEE. V was pared by 2 bases and J by 11 bases, with 14 bases of the junction left unmatched. The CDR3, as DNA: TGTGCCAGCAGCGTCTTTTCAGGGGGCCCCAATGAGCAGTACTTC. Protein product: CASSVFSGGPNEQYF.

This clonotype was detected only a few times. The chain has TRBV27 and TRBJ2-3; D possibly corresponds to TRBD2 (5 bases). Trimming took off 5 bases at V and 0 bases at J, with 9 bases between the two ends. In germline, CDR1 is MNHEY, CDR2 SMNVEV (reference sequence). The CDR3 contains 14 residues. CDR3 in amino acids: CASSPGYSTDTQYF. Here the CDR3 DNA reads TGTGCCAGCAGTCCGGGGTATAGCACAGATACGCAGTATTTT.

This clonotype occurred a few times. The V call is TRBV5-1, the J call TRBJ2-5; weak D call: TRBD1 (5 bases). The CDR3 contains 15 residues. Trimming pared 1 base from V and 1 base from J, leaving 11 bases between. Germline lookup yields CDR1 SGHRS and CDR2 YFSETQ. The CDR3 nucleotides are TGCGCCAGCAGCTTGTTAGGACACCTCCAAGAGACCCAGTACTTC. Its translation is CASSLLGHLQETQYF.

The CDR3 region has the DNA TGTGCCAGCAGTCATGTGTTCAGCATCAATCAGCCCCAGCATTTT. Amino acids: CASSHVFSINQPQHF. The chain joins TRBV6-6 to TRBJ1-5; D remains ambiguous. V gave up 5 bases and J gave up 3 bases, with 14 bases separating them. The CDR3 sequence is 15 residues long. CDR1 is MNHNY and CDR2 is SVGAGI in the germline V gene (reference sequence).

The chain joins TRBV20-1 to TRBJ2-7; the D gene is possibly TRBD1 (6 bases). Trimming shortened V by 3 bases and J by 2 bases, and 17 bases separated the two germline ends. This CDR3 comprises 15 residues. Germline loops: CDR1 DFQATT, CDR2 SNEGSKA (reference sequence). The CDR3, as DNA: TGCAGTGCTAGTATCTTCAGGGGCCAAACCTACGAGCAGTACTTC. This gives the protein CSASIFRGQTYEQYF.

The chain carries TRBV6-1 and TRBJ2-3; 8 bases are shared with TRBD1. The CDR3 is made up of 13 amino acids. Trimming cost V 6 bases and J 2 bases; bases outside gene matches: 1. Germline V gene data show CDR1 as MNHNS and CDR2 as SASEGT. For the CDR3, the DNA is TGTGCCAGCAGGACAGGGGCCACAGATACGCAGTATTTT. It specifies CASRTGATDTQYF.

This clonotype was counted between two and nine times. The rearrangement uses TRBV30 and TRBJ2-6, with 7 bases that match TRBD1. The CDR3 covers 16 residues. V was clipped by 3 bases and J by 0 bases; unmatched bases: 5. Per germline, CDR1 GTSNPN and CDR2 SVGIG (reference sequence). DNA for the CDR3: TGTGCCTGGAGACGACAGGGATTCTCTGGGGCCAACGTCCTGACTTTC. It encodes CAWRRQGFSGANVLTF.

The V call is TRBV5-1, the J call TRBJ2-3, with D perhaps given as TRBD1 or TRBD2 (6 bases each). Germline CDR1 and CDR2: SGHRS and YFSETQ. CDR3 length equals 16 residues. Between the trimmed V and J ends, which lost 4 bases and 0 bases, there was a span of 15 bases. CDR3 coding DNA: TGCGCCAGCAGCGCCCCGGCGGGACATAGCACAGATACGCAGTATTTT. Protein product: CASSAPAGHSTDTQYF.